This is a list of T cell receptor beta chains from one sample in a study of long-term antiretroviral therapy in people with HIV. Repertoires were generated with immunoSEQ multiplex PCR, while TCRdb's copy carries only in-frame clones and drops some. The table lists 29,000 or so clones, approximately 94% of them singletons. The sample was unsorted PBMCs, taken more than 7.3 years after starting antiretroviral therapy. The receptor source for this set is a man over 45 with HIV. Each CDR3 is given without its conserved first and last residue.

TRBV7-3,TRBJ2-2,ASSRTGDSNTGELF
TRBV4-1,TRBJ2-7,ASSQDRQSIPPYEQY
TRBV10-3,TRBJ1-2,AISESGLYGYT
TRBV7-2,TRBJ2-4,ASSLASGANIQY
TRBV5-8,TRBJ1-2,ASSFSRRTEDNYGYT
TRBV6-1,TRBJ1-1,ASSGVRGANTEAF
TRBV19,TRBJ2-3,ASSMGGEDTQY
TRBV19,TRBJ1-3,ASSILSVGTGNTIY
TRBV5-4,TRBJ2-5,ASSSDREETQY
TRBV7-2,TRBJ1-3,ASSLAMSGNTIY
TRBV19,TRBJ1-2,ASSIDLQGTYT
TRBV4-2,TRBJ1-1,ASSQDQGGNTEAF
TRBV15,TRBJ2-3,ATSRVGGGRTDTQY